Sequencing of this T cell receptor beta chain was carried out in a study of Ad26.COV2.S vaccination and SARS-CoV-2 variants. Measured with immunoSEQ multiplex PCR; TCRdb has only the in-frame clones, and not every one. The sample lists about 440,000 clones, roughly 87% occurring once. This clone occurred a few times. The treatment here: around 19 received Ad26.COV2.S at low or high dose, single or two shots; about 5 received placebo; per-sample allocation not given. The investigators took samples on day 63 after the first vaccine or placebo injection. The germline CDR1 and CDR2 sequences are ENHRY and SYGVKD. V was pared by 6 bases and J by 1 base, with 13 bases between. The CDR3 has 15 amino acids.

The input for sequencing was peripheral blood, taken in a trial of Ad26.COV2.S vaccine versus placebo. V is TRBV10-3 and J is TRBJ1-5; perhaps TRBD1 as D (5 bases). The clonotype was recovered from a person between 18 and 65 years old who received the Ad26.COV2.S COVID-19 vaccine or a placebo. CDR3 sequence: CAIRDGTTSNQPQHF. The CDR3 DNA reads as TGTGCCATCAGGGACGGGACGACCAGCAATCAGCCCCAGCATTTT.